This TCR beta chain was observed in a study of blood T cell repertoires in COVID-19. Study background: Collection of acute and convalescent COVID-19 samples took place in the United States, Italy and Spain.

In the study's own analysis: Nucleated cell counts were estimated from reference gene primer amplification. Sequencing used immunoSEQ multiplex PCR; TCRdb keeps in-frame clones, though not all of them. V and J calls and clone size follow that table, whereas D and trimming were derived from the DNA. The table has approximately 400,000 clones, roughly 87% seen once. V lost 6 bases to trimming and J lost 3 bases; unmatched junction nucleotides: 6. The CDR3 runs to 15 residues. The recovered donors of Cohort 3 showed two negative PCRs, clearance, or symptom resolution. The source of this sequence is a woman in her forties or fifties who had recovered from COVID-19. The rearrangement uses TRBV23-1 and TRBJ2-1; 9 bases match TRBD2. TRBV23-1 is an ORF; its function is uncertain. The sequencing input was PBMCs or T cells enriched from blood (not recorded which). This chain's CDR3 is CASSQKTSGYNEQFF. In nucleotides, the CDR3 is TGCGCCAGCAGCCAGAAGACTAGCGGCTACAATGAGCAGTTCTTC.